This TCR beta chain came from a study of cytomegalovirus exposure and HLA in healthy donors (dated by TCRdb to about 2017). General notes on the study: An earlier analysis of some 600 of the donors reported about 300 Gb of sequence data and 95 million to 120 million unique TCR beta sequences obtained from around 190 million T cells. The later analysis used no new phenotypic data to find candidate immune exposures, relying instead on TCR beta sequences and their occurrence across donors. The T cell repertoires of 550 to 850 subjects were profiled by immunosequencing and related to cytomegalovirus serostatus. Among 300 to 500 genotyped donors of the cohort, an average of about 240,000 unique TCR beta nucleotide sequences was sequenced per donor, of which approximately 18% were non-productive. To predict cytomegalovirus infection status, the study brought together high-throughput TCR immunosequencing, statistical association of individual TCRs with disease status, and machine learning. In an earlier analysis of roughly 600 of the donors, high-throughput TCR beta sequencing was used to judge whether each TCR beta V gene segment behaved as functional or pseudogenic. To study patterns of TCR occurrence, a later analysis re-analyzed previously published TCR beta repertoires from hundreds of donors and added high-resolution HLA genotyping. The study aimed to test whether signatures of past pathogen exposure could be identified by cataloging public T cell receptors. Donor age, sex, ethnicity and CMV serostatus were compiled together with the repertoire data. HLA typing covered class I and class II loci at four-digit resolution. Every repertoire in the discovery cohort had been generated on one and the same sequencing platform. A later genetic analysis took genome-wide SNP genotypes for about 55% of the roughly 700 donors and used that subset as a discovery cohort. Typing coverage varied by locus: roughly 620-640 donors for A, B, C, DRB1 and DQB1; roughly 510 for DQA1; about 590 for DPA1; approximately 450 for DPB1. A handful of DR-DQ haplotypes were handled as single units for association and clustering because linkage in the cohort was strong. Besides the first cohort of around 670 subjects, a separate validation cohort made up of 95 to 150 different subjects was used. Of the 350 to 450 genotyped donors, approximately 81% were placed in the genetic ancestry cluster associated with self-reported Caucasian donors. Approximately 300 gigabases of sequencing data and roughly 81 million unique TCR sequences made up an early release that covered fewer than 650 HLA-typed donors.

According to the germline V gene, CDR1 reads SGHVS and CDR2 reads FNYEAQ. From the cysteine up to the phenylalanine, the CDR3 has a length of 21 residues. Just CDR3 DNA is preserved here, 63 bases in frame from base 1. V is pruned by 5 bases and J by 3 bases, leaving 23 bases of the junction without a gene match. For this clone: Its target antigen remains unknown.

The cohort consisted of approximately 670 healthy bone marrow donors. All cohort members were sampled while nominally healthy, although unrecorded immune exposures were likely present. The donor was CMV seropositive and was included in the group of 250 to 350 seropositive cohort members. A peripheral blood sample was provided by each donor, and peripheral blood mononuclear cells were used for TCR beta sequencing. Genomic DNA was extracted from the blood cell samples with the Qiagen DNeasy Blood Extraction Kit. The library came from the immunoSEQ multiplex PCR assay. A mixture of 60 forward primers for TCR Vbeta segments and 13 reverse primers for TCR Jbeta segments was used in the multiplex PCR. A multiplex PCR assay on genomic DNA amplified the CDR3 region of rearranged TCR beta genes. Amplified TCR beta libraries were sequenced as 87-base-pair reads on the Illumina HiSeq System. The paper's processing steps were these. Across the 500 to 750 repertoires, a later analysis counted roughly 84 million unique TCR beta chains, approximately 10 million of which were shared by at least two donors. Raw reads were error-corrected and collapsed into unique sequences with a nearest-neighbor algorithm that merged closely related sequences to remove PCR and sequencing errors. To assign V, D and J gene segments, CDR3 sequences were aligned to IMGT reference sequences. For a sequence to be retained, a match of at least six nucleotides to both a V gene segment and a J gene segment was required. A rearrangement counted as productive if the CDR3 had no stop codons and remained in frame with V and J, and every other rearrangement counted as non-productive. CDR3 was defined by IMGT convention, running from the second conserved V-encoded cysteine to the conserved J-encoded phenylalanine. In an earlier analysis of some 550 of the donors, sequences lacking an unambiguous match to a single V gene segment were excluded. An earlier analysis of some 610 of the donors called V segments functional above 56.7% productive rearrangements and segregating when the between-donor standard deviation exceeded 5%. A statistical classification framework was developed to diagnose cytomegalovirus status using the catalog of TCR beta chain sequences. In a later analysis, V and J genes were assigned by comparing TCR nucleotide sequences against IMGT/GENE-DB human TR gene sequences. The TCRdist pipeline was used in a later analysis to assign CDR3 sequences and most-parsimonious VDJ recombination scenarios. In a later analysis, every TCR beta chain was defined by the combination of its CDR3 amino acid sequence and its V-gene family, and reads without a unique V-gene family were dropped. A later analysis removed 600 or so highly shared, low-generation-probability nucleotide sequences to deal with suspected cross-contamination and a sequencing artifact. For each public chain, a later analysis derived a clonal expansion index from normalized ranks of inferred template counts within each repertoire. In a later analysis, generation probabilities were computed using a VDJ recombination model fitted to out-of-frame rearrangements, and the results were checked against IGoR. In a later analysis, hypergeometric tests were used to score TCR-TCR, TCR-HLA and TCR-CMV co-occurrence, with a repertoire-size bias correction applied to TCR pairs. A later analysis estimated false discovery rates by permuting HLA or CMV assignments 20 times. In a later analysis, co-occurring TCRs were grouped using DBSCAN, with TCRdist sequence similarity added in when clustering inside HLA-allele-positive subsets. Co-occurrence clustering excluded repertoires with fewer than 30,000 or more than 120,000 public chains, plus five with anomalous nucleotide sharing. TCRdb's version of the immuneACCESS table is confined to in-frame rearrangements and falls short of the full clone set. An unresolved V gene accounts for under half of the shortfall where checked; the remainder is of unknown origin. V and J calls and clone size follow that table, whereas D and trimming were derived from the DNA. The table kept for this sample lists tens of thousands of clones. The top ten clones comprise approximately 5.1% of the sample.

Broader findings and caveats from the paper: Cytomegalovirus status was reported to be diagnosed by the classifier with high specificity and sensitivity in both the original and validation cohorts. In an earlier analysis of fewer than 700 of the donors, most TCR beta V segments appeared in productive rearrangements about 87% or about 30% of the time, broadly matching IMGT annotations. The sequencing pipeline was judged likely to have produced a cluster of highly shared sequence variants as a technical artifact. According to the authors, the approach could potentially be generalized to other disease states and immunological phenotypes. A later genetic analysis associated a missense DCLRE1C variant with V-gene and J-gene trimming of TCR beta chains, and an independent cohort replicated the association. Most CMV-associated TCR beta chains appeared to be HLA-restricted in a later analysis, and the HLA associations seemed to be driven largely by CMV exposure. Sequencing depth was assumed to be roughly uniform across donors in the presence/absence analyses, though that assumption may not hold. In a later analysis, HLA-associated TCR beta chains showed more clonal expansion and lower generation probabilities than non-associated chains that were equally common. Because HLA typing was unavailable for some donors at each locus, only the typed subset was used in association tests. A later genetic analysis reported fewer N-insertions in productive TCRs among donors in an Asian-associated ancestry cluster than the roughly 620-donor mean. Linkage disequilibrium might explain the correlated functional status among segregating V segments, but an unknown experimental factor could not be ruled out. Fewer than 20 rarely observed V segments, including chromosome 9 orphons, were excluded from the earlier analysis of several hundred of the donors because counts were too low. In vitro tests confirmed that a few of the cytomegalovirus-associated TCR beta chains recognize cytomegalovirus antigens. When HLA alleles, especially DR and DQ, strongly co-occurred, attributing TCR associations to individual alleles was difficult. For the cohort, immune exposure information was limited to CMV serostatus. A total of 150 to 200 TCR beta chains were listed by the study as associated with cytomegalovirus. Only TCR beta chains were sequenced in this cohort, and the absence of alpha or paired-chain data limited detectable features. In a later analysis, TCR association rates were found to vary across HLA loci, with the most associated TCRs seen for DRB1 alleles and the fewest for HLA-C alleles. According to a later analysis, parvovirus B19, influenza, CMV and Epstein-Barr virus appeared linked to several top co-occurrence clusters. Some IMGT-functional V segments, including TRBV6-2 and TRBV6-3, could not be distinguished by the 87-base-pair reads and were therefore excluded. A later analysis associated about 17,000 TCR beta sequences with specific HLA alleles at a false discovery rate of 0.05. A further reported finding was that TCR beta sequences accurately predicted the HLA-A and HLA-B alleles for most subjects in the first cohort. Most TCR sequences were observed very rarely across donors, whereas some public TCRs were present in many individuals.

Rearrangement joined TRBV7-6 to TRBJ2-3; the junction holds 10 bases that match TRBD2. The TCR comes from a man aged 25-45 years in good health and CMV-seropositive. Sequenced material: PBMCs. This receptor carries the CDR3 CASSPLTVLAGRGSGTDTQYF. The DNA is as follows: TGTGCCAGCAGCCCGTTGACGGTACTAGCGGGAAGAGGGAGTGGGACAGATACGCAGTATTTT.